This TCR beta chain was identified in a study of T-cell reconstitution after alpha-beta-depleted transplantation in children. Overall study findings and caveats: Some patients' high day-60 TCRbeta diversity was traced to surviving recipient T cells and thymic progenitors.

Unique molecular identifiers were used in preparing the TCRbeta library. One entry per CDR3 protein, called by TCRdb with MiXCR from the PCR reads. The repertoire includes some 150,000 distinct CDR3 sequences, 8% to 10% of them detected once, and 15% to 20% sits in the top ten. At least ten counts were recorded for this clonotype. Its antigen is still unknown. The germline V gene encodes CDR1 DFQATT and CDR2 SNEGSKA (reference sequence). J lost 8 bases, V lost 4 bases, and 8 bases had no gene match. The CDR3 spans 14 residues. This specimen consisted of PBMCs, mostly from graft donor cells, obtained 180 days after TCRalphabeta/CD19-depleted stem cell transplant. The V call is TRBV20-1, the J call TRBJ2-1; 10 nucleotides match TRBD2. This clonotype originated in a female patient aged 2-10 years who had a stem cell transplant for congenital amegakaryocytic thrombocytopenia, so the T cells may come from the graft donor. The CDR3 coding sequence is TGCAGTGCTATCTCCGGGACTAGCGTCGATGAGCAGTTCTTC. Protein: CSAISGTSVDEQFF.